What follows is one T cell receptor (beta chain) and its context. What it recognizes is unknown. This specimen belongs to a study of Tregs in tolerant kidney transplant recipients. Study-level findings and limits: Few patients were studied, so findings need validation in larger groups. Changing PCR primers prevented nucleotide comparison between some patients' samples. No direct test of biological reproducibility was done here.

Libraries were prepared by immunoSEQ multiplex PCR; TCRdb keeps only in-frame clonotypes and omits some of them. The data show roughly 99,000 clones, roughly 93% seen once. This CDR3 region has 14 residues. Trimming left V 5 bases short and J 7 bases short, with 12 bases between. Germline CDR1 reads SNHLY; CDR2 reads FYNNEI. Unstimulated Tregs (CD4+CD25+CD127-) and CD4+CD25- non-Tregs were sorted from PBMCs. The rearrangement joins TRBV2 to TRBJ1-6, with D perhaps matching TRBD1 (6 bases). This TCR was recovered from a human donor who received a combined kidney and bone marrow transplant. Here the sequenced sample was CD4+ T cells from blood, taken before the transplant. CDR3 amino acids: CASSTDSTNSPLHF. Written as DNA, the CDR3 is TGTGCCAGCAGTACGGACAGTACGAATTCACCCCTCCACTTT. Full variable domain (remainder filled in from reference TRBV2 and TRBJ1-6): EPEVTQTPSHQVTQMGQEVILRCVPISNHLYFYWYRQILGQKVEFLVSFYNNEISEKSEIFDDQFSVERPDGSNFTLKIRSTKLEDSAMYFCASSTDSTNSPLHFGNGTRLTVT.